This TCR beta chain was obtained from a study of blood T cell repertoires in COVID-19 (TCRdb year 2020). The study in broad terms: Collaborator samples came from the United States, Italy and Spain and covered acute and convalescent phases of COVID-19. The prospective study material was composed of cDNA or gDNA derived from T cells, B-cell-depleted T cells, or PBMCs. Deeply sampled blood TCRbeta repertoires from subjects exposed to, actively infected with, or recovered from COVID-19 were included in the dataset. The repertoires were released in a freely available public database meant as a resource for research on the immune response to SARS-CoV-2. The samples were drawn from the first 160 participants of the ongoing ImmuneRACE study and from over 950 subjects provided by 6 global collaborators. Nearly every sample came with metadata listing a de-identified subject ID, COVID-19 status, age in years and sex. Where available, HLA class I and class II types were taken from metadata supplied by the sample provider and were not determined by assay-based typing.

Each collaborating institution followed its own protocols to collect whole blood in K2EDTA tubes. For TCRbeta analysis, collaborator samples were shipped as frozen whole blood, as isolated PBMCs, or as DNA extracted from either sample type. TCRbeta CDR3 regions were amplified from genomic DNA using the immunoSEQ Assay, a bias-controlled multiplex PCR. On the authors' methods: Within the assay, amplification of reference gene primers was used to estimate how many nucleated cells each sample contained. To quantify the absolute abundance of each unique TCRbeta CDR3 rearrangement, sequence reads were collapsed and filtered. Productive Simpson clonality was computed per sample as the square root of Simpson's diversity index over productive rearrangements. TCRdb holds this immuneACCESS table with in-frame rearrangements only. Some clones are missing; in checked studies, unresolved V genes explain under half, and the rest has no known cause. V and J calls plus clone size are reproduced from that table; the DNA served to infer D and trimming. For this sample the table gives more than 200,000 clones, of which under 90% were detected only once. Approximately 6.1% of the sample is in the top ten clones.

Remarks on this clone: No cognate antigen has been identified for it. Nothing much larger sits one base from this clone, and base qualities are not available.

General study outcomes and caveats: The amount of clinical and demographic metadata varied by source and participant and was provided uncurated.

Taken from cysteine to phenylalanine, the CDR3 has 14 residues. The retained sequence is limited to the CDR3, 42 bases, with the frame set at the first base. CDR1 and CDR2, looked up from the germline V gene, are SQVTM and ANQGSEA. Trimming takes 7 bases off V and 2 bases off J; junction bases not matched to a gene: 7. Recombination joined TRBV29-1 with TRBJ1-1; 10 central nucleotides agree with TRBD1. Specimen: peripheral blood. The clonotype comes from a man of 80 years or more with acute or convalescent COVID-19. The DNA sequence is as follows: TGCAGCGGCCGACAGGGGGCGTTTAACACTGAAGCTTTCTTT. This yields the protein CSGRQGAFNTEAFF.